This note documents a single T cell receptor beta chain sequence. The data were taken from a study of T cell changes during pregnancy in multiple sclerosis. Assay used: immunoSEQ multiplex PCR; TCRdb lists only in-frame clones, some missing. The data contain 70,000 or so clones, roughly 91% of them singletons. The CDR3 extends over 14 amino acids. CDR1 SGHTA and CDR2 FQGNSA come from the germline V gene. V lost 5 bases and J lost 5, with 15 bases in between. The sequenced sample was peripheral blood, obtained in the third trimester of pregnancy. The origin of this receptor is a female donor in good health, enrolled as a control in a pregnancy study. V and J are TRBV7-2 and TRBJ2-5; no definite D call. CDR3: CASSPDPQKETQYF. The DNA for the CDR3 is TGTGCCAGCAGCCCCGATCCTCAGAAGGAGACCCAGTACTTC. The whole variable domain, remainder taken from reference TRBV7-2 and TRBJ2-5, is GAGVSQSPSNKVTEKGKDVELRCDPISGHTALYWYRQSLGQGLEFLIYFQGNSAPDKSGLPSDRFSAERTGGSVSTLTIQRTQQEDSAVYLCASSPDPQKETQYFGPGTRLLVL.